Each of the 8 T cell receptor beta chains below was sequenced from the same sample in a study of CD8 T cells in Susac syndrome. With random hexamers, reverse transcription was performed on about 0.45 to 1 ug of RNA. TCRdb re-analysed the immunoSEQ multiplex PCR reads in MiXCR, keeping a single row per CDR3 protein. The data show approximately 150,000 distinct CDR3 sequences, with around 86% seen just once and about 0.51% held by the top ten. Sequenced sample: CD8+ T cells from PBMCs. These receptors were collected from a human donor with multiple sclerosis.

A few counts support this clonotype. This rearrangement joins TRBV7-2 to TRBJ2-1, with D possibly being TRBD1 (5 bases). Trimming stripped 5 bases from V and 6 bases from J, with 11 bases between. CDR1 is SGHTA, CDR2 FQGNSA, per germline. The CDR3 spans 13 residues. The CDR3 loop reads CASSLPRGNEQFF. The CDR3 nucleotides are TGTGCCAGCAGCCTCCCTAGGGGCAATGAGCAGTTCTTC.

The J gene is TRBJ2-1, the V gene TRBV7-3; D unclear. V was cut by 2 bases and J by 0 bases, with 8 bases left in between. The germline V gene encodes CDR1 SGHTA and CDR2 FQGTGA. The CDR3 has 15 amino acids. The CDR3 region has the DNA TGTGCCAGCAGCTTATGGCTGAGCTCCTACAATGAGCAGTTCTTC. Protein sequence: CASSLWLSSYNEQFF.

This clonotype occurred once. The chain recombines TRBV2 with TRBJ1-2, with a possible D match to TRBD1 (6 bases). The V gene lost 2 bases and the J gene lost 4 bases, with 11 bases spanning the gap. Germline loops: CDR1 SNHLY, CDR2 FYNNEI. The CDR3 is made up of 14 amino acids. CDR3 coding DNA: TGTGCCAGCAGTGAAATGCTGACAGGCTATGGCTACACCTTC. This gives the protein CASSEMLTGYGYTF.

The rearrangement joins TRBV6-2 or TRBV6-3 to TRBJ1-1; D unclear. V dropped 2 bases and J dropped 7 bases, with 17 bases sitting between them. CDR3 length: 15 amino acids. Germline V gene data show CDR1 as MNHEY and CDR2 as SVGEGT. CDR3 amino acids: CASSYGLVTRIEAFF. The CDR3 DNA sequence: TGTGCCAGCAGTTACGGCTTAGTGACGCGGATTGAAGCTTTCTTT.

This clonotype was seen a single time. The chain recombines TRBV13 with TRBJ2-7, with 7 bases lining up with TRBD2. Germline loops: CDR1 PRHDT, CDR2 FYEKMQ (reference sequence). V trimming: 7 bases; J trimming: 2 bases; junction bases outside the gene matches: 14. CDR3 length equals 16 residues. The CDR3 nucleotides are TGTGCCAGCACCTCCCAAGGTAGCGGGCCCACCTACGAGCAGTACTTC. It codes for CASTSQGSGPTYEQYF.

This clonotype was observed a handful of times. The chain joins TRBV5-1 to TRBJ2-1, with a tentative D call TRBD1 (5 bases). Trimming cost V 5 bases and J 2 bases, with 11 bases left between them. The germline V gene encodes CDR1 SGHRS and CDR2 YFSETQ. The CDR3 has 14 residues. CDR3 coding DNA: TGCGCCAGCAGTTCACGACAGACCTACAATGAGCAGTTCTTC. This translates into CASSSRQTYNEQFF.

A single count supports this clonotype. The rearrangement uses TRBV5-6 and TRBJ2-1; D is undetermined. With 4 bases removed from V and 8 bases from J, the gap between germline ends came to 16 bases. In germline, CDR1 is SGHDT, CDR2 YYEEEE. The CDR3 consists of 14 residues. The CDR3 loop reads CASSPTTKADEQFF. DNA for the CDR3: TGTGCCAGCAGCCCCACCACAAAGGCCGATGAGCAGTTCTTC.

This rearrangement joins TRBV19 to TRBJ1-5, with 7 bases identical to TRBD1. Trimming cost V 2 bases and J 5 bases; bases outside gene matches: 3. Germline assignment: CDR1 LNHDA and CDR2 SQIVND (reference sequence). The CDR3 is made up of 14 amino acids. CDR3 sequence (DNA): TGTGCCAGTAGTATAAGGGACAGATATCAGCCCCAGCATTTT. It specifies CASSIRDRYQPQHF.